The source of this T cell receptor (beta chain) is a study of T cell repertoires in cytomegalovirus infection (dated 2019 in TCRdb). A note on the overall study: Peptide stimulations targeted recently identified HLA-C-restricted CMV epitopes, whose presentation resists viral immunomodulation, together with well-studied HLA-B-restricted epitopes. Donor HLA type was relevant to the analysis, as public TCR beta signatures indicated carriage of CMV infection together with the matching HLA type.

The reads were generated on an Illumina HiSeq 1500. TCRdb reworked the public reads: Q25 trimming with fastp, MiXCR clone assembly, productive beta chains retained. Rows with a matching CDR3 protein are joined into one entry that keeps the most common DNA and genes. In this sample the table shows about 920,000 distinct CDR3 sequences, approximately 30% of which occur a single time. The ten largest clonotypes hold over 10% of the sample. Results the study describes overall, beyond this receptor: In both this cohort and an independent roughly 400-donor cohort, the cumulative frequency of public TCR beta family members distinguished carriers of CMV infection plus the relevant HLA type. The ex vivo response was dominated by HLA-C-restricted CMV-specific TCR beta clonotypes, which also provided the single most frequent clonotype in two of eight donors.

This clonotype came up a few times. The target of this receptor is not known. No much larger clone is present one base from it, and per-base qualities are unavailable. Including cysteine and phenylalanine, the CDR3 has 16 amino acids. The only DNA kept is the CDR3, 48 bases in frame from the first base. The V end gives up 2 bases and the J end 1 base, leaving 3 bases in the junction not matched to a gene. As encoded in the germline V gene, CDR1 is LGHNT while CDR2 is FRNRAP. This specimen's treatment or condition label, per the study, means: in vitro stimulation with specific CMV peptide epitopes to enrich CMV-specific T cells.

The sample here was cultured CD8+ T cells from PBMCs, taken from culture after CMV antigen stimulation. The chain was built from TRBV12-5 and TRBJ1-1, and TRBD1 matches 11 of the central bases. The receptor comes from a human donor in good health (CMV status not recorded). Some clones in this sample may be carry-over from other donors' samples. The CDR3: CASGLWTGGKNTEAFF. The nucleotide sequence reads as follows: TGTGCTAGTGGTTTGTGGACAGGGGGCAAGAACACTGAAGCTTTCTTT.